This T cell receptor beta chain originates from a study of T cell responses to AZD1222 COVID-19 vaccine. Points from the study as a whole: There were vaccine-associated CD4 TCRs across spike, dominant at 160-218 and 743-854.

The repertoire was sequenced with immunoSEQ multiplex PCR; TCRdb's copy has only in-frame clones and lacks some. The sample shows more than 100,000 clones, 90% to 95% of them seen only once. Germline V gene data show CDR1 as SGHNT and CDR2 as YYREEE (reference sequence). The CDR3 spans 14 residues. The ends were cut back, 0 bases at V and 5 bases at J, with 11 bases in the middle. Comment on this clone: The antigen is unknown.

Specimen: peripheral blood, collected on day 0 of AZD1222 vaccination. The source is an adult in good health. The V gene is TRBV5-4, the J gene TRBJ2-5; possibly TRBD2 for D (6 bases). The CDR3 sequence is CASSLGLRGETQYF. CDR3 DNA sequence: TGTGCCAGCAGCTTGGGTCTCCGGGGGGAGACCCAGTACTTC.